This T cell receptor beta chain was captured by sequencing in a study of shared clonotypes between healthy human individuals. CDR3 length: 15 amino acids. CDR1 and CDR2 (germline): MNHEY, SMNVEV (reference sequence). The V end lost 7 bases, the J end lost 8 bases, and 23 bases lay between the germline ends. Samples underwent the assay at deep level. TCRdb keeps only in-frame clones here, not all; method: immunoSEQ multiplex PCR. The table records approximately 320,000 clones, around two thirds of them present only once. The rearrangement joins TRBV27 to TRBJ1-2, with a tentative D call TRBD1 (6 bases). This TCR was recovered from a man younger than 45 in good health. Sequences were obtained from memory CD4+ T cells sorted from blood. Subset defined: CD45RA-negative fraction. For the CDR3, the DNA is TGTGCCAGCACCCCTTCGTATGGACAGAGCGGAGGCTACACCTTC. Translating it yields CASTPSYGQSGGYTF.